One sample yielded the 17 T cell receptor beta chains listed below, sequenced in a study of OX40 agonist ivuxolimab in advanced cancers. TCRdb's table, derived via immunoSEQ multiplex PCR, lists solely in-frame clones and lacks some. The sample contains 18,000 or so clones, 55% to 75% of which appear only once. This sample comprised CD4+ or CD8+ T cells sorted from blood, obtained in a trial of the OX40 agonist ivuxolimab. Source of these receptors: an adult with an advanced solid tumor such as melanoma, head and neck, liver or kidney cancer.

The V and J genes are TRBV2 and TRBJ2-2; D gene unclear. The V gene's germline CDR1 is SNHLY and CDR2 FYNNEI. The CDR3 runs 13 residues. Trimming pared 1 base from V and 1 base from J, leaving 1 base between. This chain's CDR3 is CASSEGNTGELFF. CDR3 bases: TGTGCCAGCAGTGAAGGGAACACCGGGGAGCTGTTTTTT.

Worth noting for this clone: The junction differs from germline at one of its ends, possibly a read error. V gene TRBV27 combines with J gene TRBJ2-3, with D perhaps TRBD2 (6 bases). The CDR3 spans 15 residues. Germline V gene data show CDR1 as MNHEY and CDR2 as SMNVEV (reference sequence). The CDR3 sequence is CAGSLTRGGADTQYF. CDR3 coding DNA: TGTGCCGGCAGTTTAACGCGGGGTGGGGCAGATACGCAGTATTTT.

This clone appeared once. This CDR3 is CASSDISNQPQHF. The CDR3 DNA reads TGCGCCAGCAGTGACATTAGCAATCAGCCCCAGCATTTT. This chain uses TRBV10-2 with TRBJ1-5; D unresolved. The germline CDR1 and CDR2 sequences are WSHSY and SAAADI. With 3 bases removed from V and 0 bases from J, the gap between germline ends came to 3 bases. CDR3 size: 13 residues.

This clone occurred once. A clone one base away is much larger, so this may be a read error. Other DNA sequences in this specimen translate into the identical CDR3. The rearrangement links TRBV7-8 to TRBJ2-7; D might be TRBD1 (6 bases). Trimming stripped 5 bases from V and 1 base from J, with 12 bases between. Germline V gene data show CDR1 as SGHVS and CDR2 as FQNEAQ. The CDR3 consists of 14 residues. CDR3 protein: CASSAEDRSYEQYF. The CDR3 DNA follows: TGTGCCAGCAGCGCTGAGGACAGATCCTACGAGCAGTACTTC.

This chain uses TRBV5-1 with TRBJ2-1; 9 positions agree with TRBD1. The CDR3 totals 14 residues. Per the germline V gene, CDR1 is SGHRS and CDR2 is YFSETQ. The ends lost 3 bases at V and 7 bases at J; junction bases unmatched: 5. The chain's CDR3 is CASSSGTGNNEQFF. CDR3 DNA sequence: TGCGCCAGCAGCTCCGGGACAGGGAATAATGAGCAGTTCTTC.

The rearrangement joins TRBV27 to TRBJ2-7; TRBD2 is a possible D gene (6 bases). Trimming took 3 bases from V and 5 from J, leaving 14 bases between them. Germline V gene lookup returns CDR1 MNHEY and CDR2 SMNVEV (reference sequence). This CDR3 contains 14 residues. The CDR3 loop is CASSLTTSAHEQYF. The CDR3 coding sequence is TGTGCCAGCAGTTTGACGACTAGTGCGCACGAGCAGTACTTC.

The table lists this clone with a few counts. The J gene is TRBJ2-2, the V gene TRBV9, with D uncertain. This CDR3 is built from 14 residues. V was trimmed by 4 bases and J by 4 bases, leaving 11 bases between them. Germline-derived CDR1 and CDR2 are SGDLS and YYNGEE. CDR3 loop: CASSQFRATGELFF. The CDR3 nucleotides read TGTGCCAGCAGCCAATTCCGGGCCACCGGGGAGCTGTTTTTT. Together with reference TRBV9 and TRBJ2-2, the CDR3 gives the full variable domain: DSGVTQTPKHLITATGQRVTLRCSPRSGDLSVYWYQQSLDQGLQFLIQYYNGEERAKGNILERFSAQQFPDLHSELNLSSLELGDSALYFCASSQFRATGELFFGEGSRLTVL.

This clone was seen only a few times. The chain couples TRBV9 to TRBJ2-1; 7 bases map to TRBD1. CDR1 and CDR2 from the germline V gene are SGDLS and YYNGEE. Trimming cost V 0 bases and J 5 bases; bases outside gene matches: 2. This CDR3 is 14 amino acids long. CDR3 in DNA: TGTGCCAGCAGCGTAGAACAGGGGAACAATGAGCAGTTCTTC. Translated: CASSVEQGNNEQFF.

The chain is built from TRBV6-6 and TRBJ2-6; D is unresolved. CDR1 and CDR2 from the germline V gene are MNHNY and SVGAGI (reference sequence). The CDR3 spans 15 residues. V lost 2 bases, J lost 5 bases, and 10 bases lay in between. CDR3 protein: CASSYRPLRANVLTF. The CDR3 region has the DNA TGTGCCAGCAGTTACAGGCCGTTAAGGGCCAACGTCCTGACTTTC.

This rearrangement joins TRBV6-6 to TRBJ2-7, with 7 bases aligning to TRBD1. Germline CDR1 is MNHNY and CDR2 is SVGAGI (reference sequence). Germline trimming cut 0 bases from V and 7 bases from J; bases unmatched to any gene: 6. The CDR3 runs 14 residues. CDR3 loop: CASSYSDRAQEQYF. Here the CDR3 DNA reads TGTGCCAGCAGTTACTCCGACAGGGCTCAAGAGCAGTACTTC.

The chain couples TRBV28 to TRBJ1-4; D unresolved. The CDR3 sequence is 14 residues long. Deletions cut 5 bases from V and 4 bases from J, with 11 bases between. CDR1 is MDHEN, CDR2 SYDVKM, per germline. The CDR3 sequence is CASSLPRYNEKLFF. In DNA form, the CDR3 reads TGTGCCAGCAGTCTACCGAGGTATAATGAAAAACTGTTTTTT.

The chain recombines TRBV19 with TRBJ2-1; D uncertain. Germline assignment: CDR1 LNHDA and CDR2 SQIVND (reference sequence). The V and J ends lost 8 bases and 0 bases respectively, with 8 bases between them. The CDR3 sequence is 13 residues long. The CDR3 spells CASLDGSYNEQFF. CDR3 bases: TGTGCCAGTCTAGACGGCTCCTACAATGAGCAGTTCTTC.

V gene TRBV27 combines with J gene TRBJ2-1; 8 positions match TRBD1. Germline CDR1 reads MNHEY; CDR2 reads SMNVEV (reference sequence). The CDR3 runs 12 residues. Losses at the gene ends were 7 bases for V and 6 bases for J; bases not matched to a gene: 2. As DNA, the CDR3 is TGTGCCAGCACCACAGGGGGCAATGAGCAGTTCTTC. Its protein product is CASTTGGNEQFF.

This chain links TRBV9 with TRBJ2-1; 9 nucleotides line up with TRBD1. V lost 4 bases, J lost 5 bases, and 10 bases stayed unmatched. The germline V gene has CDR1 SGDLS and CDR2 YYNGEE. The CDR3 covers 16 residues. In nucleotides, the CDR3 is TGTGCCAGCAGCCCGCCGGGGGGACAGGGAAACAATGAGCAGTTCTTC. Translating it yields CASSPPGGQGNNEQFF.

This chain links TRBV9 with TRBJ2-7; D may match TRBD1 or TRBD2 (5 bases each). CDR1 is SGDLS and CDR2 is YYNGEE in the germline V gene. CDR3 length equals 15 residues. V lost 0 bases and J lost 4, with 14 bases in between. CDR3 amino acids: CASSVEAGRSYEQYF. CDR3 bases: TGTGCCAGCAGCGTAGAGGCAGGGAGATCGTACGAGCAGTACTTC.

The V call is TRBV4-1, the J call TRBJ1-1; TRBD1 matches 8 bases. Germline V lookup: CDR1 MGHRA, CDR2 YSYEKL. The trim removed 4 bases at V and 1 base at J, leaving 2 bases unmatched. The CDR3 covers 14 residues. The CDR3, as DNA: TGCGCCAGCAGCCTCGGACAGGGGAACACTGAAGCTTTCTTT. The encoded protein is CASSLGQGNTEAFF.

This clone was detected a few times. The chain is built from TRBV7-2 and TRBJ1-6; D might be TRBD1 (6 bases). The CDR3 runs to 16 residues. From germline, CDR1 is SGHTA and CDR2 FQGNSA. Trimming stripped 1 base from V and 4 bases from J, with 11 bases between. The CDR3 DNA follows: TGTGCCAGCAGCTTAGAGGTAGGGGGATATAATTCACCCCTCCACTTT. Amino acids: CASSLEVGGYNSPLHF.